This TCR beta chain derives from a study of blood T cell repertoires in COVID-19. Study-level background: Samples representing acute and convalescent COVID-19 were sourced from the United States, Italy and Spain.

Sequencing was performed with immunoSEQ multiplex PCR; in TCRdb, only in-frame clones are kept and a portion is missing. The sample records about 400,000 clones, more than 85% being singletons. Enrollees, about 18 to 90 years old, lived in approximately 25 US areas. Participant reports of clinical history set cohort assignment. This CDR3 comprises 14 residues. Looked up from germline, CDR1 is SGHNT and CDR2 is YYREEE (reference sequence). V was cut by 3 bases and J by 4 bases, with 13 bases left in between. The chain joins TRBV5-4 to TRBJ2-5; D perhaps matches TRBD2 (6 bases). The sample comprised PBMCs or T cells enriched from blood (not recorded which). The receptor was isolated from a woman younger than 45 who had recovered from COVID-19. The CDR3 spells CASSSRRGRETQYF. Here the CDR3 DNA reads TGTGCCAGCAGCTCCCGGCGGGGAAGAGAGACCCAGTACTTC.